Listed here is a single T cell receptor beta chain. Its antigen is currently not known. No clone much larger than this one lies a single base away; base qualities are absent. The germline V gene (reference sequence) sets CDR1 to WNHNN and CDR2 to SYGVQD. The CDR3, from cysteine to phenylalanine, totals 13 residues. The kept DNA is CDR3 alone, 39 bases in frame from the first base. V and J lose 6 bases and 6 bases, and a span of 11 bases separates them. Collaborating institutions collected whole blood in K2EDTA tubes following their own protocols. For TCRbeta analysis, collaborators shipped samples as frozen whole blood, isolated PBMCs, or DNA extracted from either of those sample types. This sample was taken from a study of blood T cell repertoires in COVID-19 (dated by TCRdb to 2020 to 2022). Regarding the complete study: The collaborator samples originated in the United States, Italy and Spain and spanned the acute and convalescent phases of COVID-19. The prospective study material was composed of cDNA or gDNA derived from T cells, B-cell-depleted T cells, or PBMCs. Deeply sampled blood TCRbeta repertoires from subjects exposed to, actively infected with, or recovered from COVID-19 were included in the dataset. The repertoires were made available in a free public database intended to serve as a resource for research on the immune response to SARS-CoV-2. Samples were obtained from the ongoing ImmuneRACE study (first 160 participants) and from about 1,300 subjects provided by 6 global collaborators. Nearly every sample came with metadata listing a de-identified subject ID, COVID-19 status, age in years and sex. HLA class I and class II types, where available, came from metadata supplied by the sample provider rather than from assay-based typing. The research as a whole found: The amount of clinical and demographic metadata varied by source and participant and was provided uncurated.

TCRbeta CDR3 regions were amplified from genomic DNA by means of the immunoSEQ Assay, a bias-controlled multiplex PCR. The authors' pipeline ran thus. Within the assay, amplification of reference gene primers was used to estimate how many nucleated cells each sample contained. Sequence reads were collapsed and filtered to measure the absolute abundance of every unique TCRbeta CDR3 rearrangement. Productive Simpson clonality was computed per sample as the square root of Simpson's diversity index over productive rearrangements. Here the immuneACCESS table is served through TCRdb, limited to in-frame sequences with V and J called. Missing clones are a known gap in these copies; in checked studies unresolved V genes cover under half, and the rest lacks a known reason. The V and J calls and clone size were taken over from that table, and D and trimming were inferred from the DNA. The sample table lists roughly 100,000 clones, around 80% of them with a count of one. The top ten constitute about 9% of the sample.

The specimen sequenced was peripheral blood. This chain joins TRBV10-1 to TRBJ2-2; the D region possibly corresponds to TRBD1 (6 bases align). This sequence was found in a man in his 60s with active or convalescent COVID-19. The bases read TGCGCCAGCAGCTTTCAGGGGTCCGGGGAGCTGTTTTTT. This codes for CASSFQGSGELFF.